This entry lists 4 T cell receptor beta chains sequenced from one sample in a study of control samples from healthy donors and cancer patients. Measured with immunoSEQ multiplex PCR; TCRdb has only the in-frame clones, and not every one. The table records 95,000 to 100,000 clones, 85% to 90% of them present only once. Sequenced input: blood. The receptors originated from a man under 40 in good health.

This clone was counted once. The rearrangement uses TRBV5-1 and TRBJ1-4, with TRBD1 as a possible D gene (6 bases). V lost 0 bases to trimming and J lost 2 bases, with 11 bases between them. The CDR3 contains 16 residues. Per the germline V gene, CDR1 is SGHRS and CDR2 is YFSETQ. The CDR3 DNA sequence: TGCGCCAGCAGCTTGGGACAGAGGGGGACTAATGAAAAACTGTTTTTT. It codes for CASSLGQRGTNEKLFF. The full variable domain, with the rest looked up from reference TRBV5-1 and TRBJ1-4, is KAGVTQTPRYLIKTRGQQVTLSCSPISGHRSVSWYQQTPGQGLQFLFEYFSETQRNKGNFPGRFSGRQFSNSRSEMNVSTLELGDSALYLCASSLGQRGTNEKLFFGSGTQLSVL.

This clone turned up a few times. This chain uses TRBV9 with TRBJ2-7; D is undetermined. The CDR3 consists of 11 residues. Germline assignment: CDR1 SGDLS and CDR2 YYNGEE. V was clipped by 3 bases and J by 3 bases, with 4 bases between them. The CDR3 bases are TGTGCCAGCAGCGCCGGCTACGAGCAGTACTTC. Its translation: CASSAGYEQYF.

The chain joins TRBV6-1 to TRBJ1-2, with TRBD1 as a possible D gene (5 bases). Between the trimmed V and J ends, which lost 2 bases and 4 bases, there was a span of 8 bases. The CDR3 extends over 13 amino acids. Germline lookup yields CDR1 MNHNS and CDR2 SASEGT. CDR3 nucleotides: TGTGCCAGCAGTGAAACGGGACTCTATGGCTACACCTTC. Amino acids: CASSETGLYGYTF.

This chain uses TRBV12-3 or TRBV12-4 with TRBJ2-7; TRBD1 agrees at 7 bases. With 6 bases clipped from V and 3 bases from J, the junction kept 5 bases outside the gene matches. CDR3 size: 13 residues. CDR3 loop: CASRRGGFYEQYF. The CDR3 bases are TGTGCCAGCAGGAGAGGGGGCTTCTACGAGCAGTACTTC.